The 17 T cell receptor beta chains presented below share a single source sample, sequenced in a study of blood T cell repertoires in COVID-19. Some clones are missing from TCRdb's copy, which holds only in-frame ones; the method was immunoSEQ multiplex PCR. The repertoire holds approximately 270,000 clones, with about 90% as singletons. The specimen sequenced was peripheral blood. The source is a man older than 75 with acute or convalescent COVID-19.

The chain joins TRBV4-3 to TRBJ2-6; the D is unclear. Germline CDR1 LGHNA, CDR2 YSLEER. The CDR3 spans 16 residues. Trimming took 0 bases from V and 2 from J, leaving 8 bases between them. The CDR3 DNA follows: TGCGCCAGCAGCCAAGAAGCACGTGCTGGGGCCAACGTCCTGACTTTC. It encodes CASSQEARAGANVLTF.

V and J are TRBV18 and TRBJ1-2; 11 positions agree with TRBD1. V gave up 5 bases and J gave up 5 bases; unmatched junction bases: 1. The CDR3 is 13 amino acids. Germline assignment: CDR1 KGHSH and CDR2 LQKENI. CDR3 protein: CASSGQGAYGYTF. As DNA, the CDR3 is TGTGCCAGCTCAGGACAGGGGGCTTATGGCTACACCTTC.

V usage is TRBV2 and J usage is TRBJ2-5, with D tentatively TRBD1 (5 bases). Germline lookup yields CDR1 SNHLY and CDR2 FYNNEI. The V gene lost 2 bases and the J gene lost 5 bases, with 12 bases spanning the gap. The length of the CDR3 is 14 residues. The CDR3 loop reads CASSEQGVSETQYF. The DNA for the CDR3 is TGTGCCAGCAGTGAACAAGGGGTTTCGGAGACCCAGTACTTC.

The rearrangement joins TRBV6-2 or TRBV6-3 to TRBJ2-3; 8 nucleotides match TRBD2. V shed 0 bases and J 5 bases; nucleotides not matched to a gene: 4. Per the germline V gene, CDR1 is MNHEY and CDR2 is SVGEGT. The length of the CDR3 is 15 residues. In DNA, the CDR3 is TGTGCCAGCAGTTACTCGGGTCTAGCGGGAGATACGCAGTATTTT. This encodes CASSYSGLAGDTQYF.

V and J are TRBV19 and TRBJ2-5; 15 bases map to TRBD2. Trimming removed 0 bases from V and 5 bases from J; junction bases left unmatched: 7. Germline loops: CDR1 LNHDA, CDR2 SQIVND (reference sequence). The CDR3 length is 18 residues. The CDR3 DNA reads as TGTGCCAGTAGTATAGAGTGGACTAGCGGGAGGGCCCTTGAGACCCAGTACTTC. Its protein is CASSIEWTSGRALETQYF. Together with reference TRBV19 and TRBJ2-5, the CDR3 gives the full variable domain: DGGITQSPKYLFRKEGQNVTLSCEQNLNHDAMYWYRQDPGQGLRLIYYSQIVNDFQKGDIAEGYSVSREKKESFPLTVTSAQKNPTAFYLCASSIEWTSGRALETQYFGPGTRLLVL.

V and J are TRBV5-1 and TRBJ1-2; TRBD1 agrees at 10 bases. CDR3 length: 14 amino acids. Per the germline V gene, CDR1 is SGHRS and CDR2 is YFSETQ. J lost 6 bases, V lost 4 bases, and 6 bases had no gene match. The CDR3 region has the DNA TGCGCCAGCAGCCAGGACAGGGGGAAGGATGGCTACACCTTC. Amino acid sequence: CASSQDRGKDGYTF.

The chain is built from TRBV24-1 and TRBJ2-7; D is unresolved. Trimming pared 4 bases from V and 3 bases from J, leaving 9 bases between. CDR1 and CDR2 (germline): KGHDR, SFDVKD. This CDR3 contains 13 residues. The CDR3 nucleotides are TGTGCCACCAGTGACCAGAATTTCTACGAGCAGTACTTC. Amino acid sequence: CATSDQNFYEQYF.

The V call is TRBV3-1 (or the pseudogene TRBV3-2), the J call TRBJ1-5; no clear D. This CDR3 has 15 residues. Germline CDR1 LGHDT, CDR2 YNNKEL (reference sequence). V lost 0 bases, J lost 7 bases, and 13 bases lay in between. CDR3 bases: TGTGCCAGCAGCCAAGATGCCTCGGGAGTCCAGCCCCAGCATTTT. Its translation: CASSQDASGVQPQHF.

The V and J genes are TRBV12-5 and TRBJ2-2; 8 bases agree with TRBD1. The germline CDR1 and CDR2 sequences are LGHNT and FRNRAP. The CDR3 extends over 13 amino acids. Trimming took 9 bases from V and 1 from J; bases not matched to a gene: 1. CDR3 in amino acids: CASGTGNTGELFF. Here the CDR3 DNA reads TGTGCTAGCGGGACAGGGAACACCGGGGAGCTGTTTTTT.

This chain joins TRBV5-1 and TRBJ2-5; 11 bases match TRBD1. CDR1 and CDR2 from the germline V gene are SGHRS and YFSETQ. V shed 1 base and J 4 bases; nucleotides not matched to a gene: 3. The CDR3 length is 15 residues. The CDR3 spells CASSLWTGGRETQYF. DNA of the CDR3: TGCGCCAGCAGCTTGTGGACAGGGGGCCGAGAGACCCAGTACTTC.

V usage is TRBV13 and J usage is TRBJ2-5, with a weak D call TRBD1 (6 bases). This CDR3 is 15 amino acids long. Germline values: CDR1 PRHDT, CDR2 FYEKMQ (reference sequence). Deletions cut 4 bases from V and 6 bases from J, with 18 bases between. CDR3 nucleotide sequence: TGTGCCAGCAGCTCTAGATTACAGGGTAAGAAGACCCAGTACTTC. As protein: CASSSRLQGKKTQYF.

The genes are TRBV12-3 or TRBV12-4 and TRBJ1-2; D is unclear. The length of the CDR3 is 12 residues. V was shortened by 1 base and J by 8 bases, with 8 bases between the two germline ends. CDR3 sequence (DNA): TGTGCCAGCAGTTTAGAAGCTTACGGCTACACCTTC. Translating gives CASSLEAYGYTF.

V and J are TRBV6-5 and TRBJ1-2; 8 positions agree with TRBD1. The CDR3 is 12 amino acids. The germline CDR1 and CDR2 sequences are MNHEY and SVGAGI. After removal of 10 bases from V and 4 bases from J, the junction contained 5 bases not matched to a gene. CDR3 nucleotides: TGTGCCACTGGACAGGGCGGCTATGGCTACACCTTC. Its protein is CATGQGGYGYTF.

The chain uses TRBV7-9 and TRBJ1-1; 10 bases fit TRBD1. With V trimmed by 4 bases and J by 4 bases, 3 bases remained unmatched. The CDR3 is made up of 14 amino acids. Germline CDR1 and CDR2: SEHNR and FQNEAQ (reference sequence). CDR3 coding DNA: TGTGCCAGCAGCTCTCGACAGGGGGCCACTGAAGCTTTCTTT. It encodes CASSSRQGATEAFF.

As DNA, the CDR3 is TGTGCCAGTAGTCGTCAGGGGGGCCGGAACACTGAAGCTTTCTTT. Protein sequence: CASSRQGGRNTEAFF. This rearrangement joins TRBV19 to TRBJ1-1, with 7 bases identical to TRBD1. V shed 5 bases and J 1 base; nucleotides not matched to a gene: 7. This CDR3 is built from 15 residues. Germline V lookup: CDR1 LNHDA, CDR2 SQIVND (reference sequence).

This sequence joins TRBV10-3 and TRBJ2-2; D is possibly TRBD1 (5 bases). Trimming stripped 7 bases from V and 4 bases from J, with 13 bases between. Germline loops: CDR1 ENHRY, CDR2 SYGVKD. There are 14 residues in the CDR3. CDR3 sequence reads: CAIKTAFGTGELFF. CDR3 nucleotides: TGTGCCATCAAGACAGCCTTTGGCACCGGGGAGCTGTTTTTT.

Ten or more counts support this clone. V usage is TRBV7-9 and J usage is TRBJ2-7; no reliable D call. The germline V and J ends were trimmed by 5 bases and 2 bases, with 10 bases remaining between them. Germline V CDR1 and CDR2: SEHNR, FQNEAQ (reference sequence). The CDR3 has 13 residues. The chain's CDR3 is CASSPTAPYEQYF. CDR3 DNA sequence: TGTGCCAGCAGCCCAACAGCTCCCTACGAGCAGTACTTC.